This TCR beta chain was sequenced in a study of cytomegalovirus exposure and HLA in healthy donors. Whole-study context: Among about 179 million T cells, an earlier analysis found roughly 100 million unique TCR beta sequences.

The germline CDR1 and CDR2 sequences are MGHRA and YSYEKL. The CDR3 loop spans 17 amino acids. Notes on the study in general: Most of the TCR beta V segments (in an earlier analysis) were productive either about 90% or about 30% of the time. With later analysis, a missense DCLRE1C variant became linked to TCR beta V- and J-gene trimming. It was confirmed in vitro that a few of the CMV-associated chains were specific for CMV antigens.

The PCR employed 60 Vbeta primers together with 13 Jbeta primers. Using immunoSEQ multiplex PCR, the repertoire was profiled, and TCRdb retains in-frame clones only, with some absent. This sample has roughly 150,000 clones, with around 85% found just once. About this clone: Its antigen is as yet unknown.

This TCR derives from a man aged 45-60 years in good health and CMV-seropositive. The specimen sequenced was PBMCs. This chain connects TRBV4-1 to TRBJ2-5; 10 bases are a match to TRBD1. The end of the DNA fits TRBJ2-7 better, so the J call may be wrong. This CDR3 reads CASSRVGQGGPWDEQYF. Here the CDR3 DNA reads TGCGCCAGCAGCCGAGTTGGACAGGGGGGGCCTTGGGACGAGCAGTACTTC.